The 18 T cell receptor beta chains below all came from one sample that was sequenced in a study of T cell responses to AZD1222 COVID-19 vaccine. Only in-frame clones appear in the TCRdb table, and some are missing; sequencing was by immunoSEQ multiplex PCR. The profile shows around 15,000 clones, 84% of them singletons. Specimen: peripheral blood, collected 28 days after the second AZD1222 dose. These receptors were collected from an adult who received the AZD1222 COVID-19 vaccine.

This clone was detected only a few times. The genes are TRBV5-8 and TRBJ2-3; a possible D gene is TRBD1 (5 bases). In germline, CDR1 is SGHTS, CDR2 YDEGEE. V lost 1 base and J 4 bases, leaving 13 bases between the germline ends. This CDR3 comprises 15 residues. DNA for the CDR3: TGTGCCAGCAGCTTGAGCAGGGTTGGTTCAGATACGCAGTATTTT. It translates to CASSLSRVGSDTQYF.

The CDR3 loop reads CASSLELDFPLNEQFF. CDR3 nucleotide sequence: TGTGCCAGCAGCTTGGAACTCGACTTCCCACTCAATGAGCAGTTCTTC. The chain couples TRBV5-4 to TRBJ2-1, with D unclear. This CDR3 has 16 residues. The V end lost 0 bases, the J end lost 6 bases, and 16 bases lay between the germline ends. Germline V gives CDR1 SGHNT, CDR2 YYREEE (reference sequence).

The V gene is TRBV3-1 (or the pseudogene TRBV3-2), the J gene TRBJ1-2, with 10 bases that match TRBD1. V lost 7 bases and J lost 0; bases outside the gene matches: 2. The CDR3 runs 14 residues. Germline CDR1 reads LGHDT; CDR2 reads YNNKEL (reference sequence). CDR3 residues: CASTGQGTNYGYTF. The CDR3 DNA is TGTGCCAGCACGGGACAGGGGACTAACTATGGCTACACCTTC.

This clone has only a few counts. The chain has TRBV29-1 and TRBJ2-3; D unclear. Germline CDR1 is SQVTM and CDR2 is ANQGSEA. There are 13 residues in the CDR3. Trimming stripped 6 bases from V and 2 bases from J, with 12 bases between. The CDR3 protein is CSVDENYTDTQYF. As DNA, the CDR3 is TGCAGCGTCGACGAAAACTACACAGATACGCAGTATTTT.

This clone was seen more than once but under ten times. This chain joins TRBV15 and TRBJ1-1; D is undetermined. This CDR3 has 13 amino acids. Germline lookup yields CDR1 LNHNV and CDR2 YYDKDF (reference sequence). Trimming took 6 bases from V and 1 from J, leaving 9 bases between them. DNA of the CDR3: TGTGCCACCAGATTTCGGGAGAACACTGAAGCTTTCTTT. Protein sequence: CATRFRENTEAFF.

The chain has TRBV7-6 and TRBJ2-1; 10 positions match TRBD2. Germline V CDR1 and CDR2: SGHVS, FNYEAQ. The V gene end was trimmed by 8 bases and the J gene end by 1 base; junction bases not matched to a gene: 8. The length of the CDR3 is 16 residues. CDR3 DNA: TGTGCCAGCGGGTTAATTAGCGGGGGGTCCTACAATGAGCAGTTCTTC. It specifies CASGLISGGSYNEQFF.

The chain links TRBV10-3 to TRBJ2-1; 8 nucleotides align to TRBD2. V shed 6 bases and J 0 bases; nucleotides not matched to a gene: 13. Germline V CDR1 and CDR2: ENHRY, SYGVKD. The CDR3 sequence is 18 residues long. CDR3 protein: CAISIDLTSASSYNEQFF. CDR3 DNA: TGTGCCATCAGCATCGATCTGACTAGCGCGAGCTCCTACAATGAGCAGTTCTTC.

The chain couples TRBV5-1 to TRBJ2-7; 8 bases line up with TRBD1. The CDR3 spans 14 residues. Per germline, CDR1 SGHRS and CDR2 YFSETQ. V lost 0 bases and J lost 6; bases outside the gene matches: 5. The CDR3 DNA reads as TGCGCCAGCAGCTTGGCGGAGACAGGGGTCGAGCAGTACTTC. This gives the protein CASSLAETGVEQYF. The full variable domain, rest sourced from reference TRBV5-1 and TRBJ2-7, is KAGVTQTPRYLIKTRGQQVTLSCSPISGHRSVSWYQQTPGQGLQFLFEYFSETQRNKGNFPGRFSGRQFSNSRSEMNVSTLELGDSALYLCASSLAETGVEQYFGPGTRLTVT.

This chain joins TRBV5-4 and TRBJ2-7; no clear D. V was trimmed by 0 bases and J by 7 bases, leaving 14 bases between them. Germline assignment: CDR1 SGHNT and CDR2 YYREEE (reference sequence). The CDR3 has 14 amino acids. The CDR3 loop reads CASSLAIDVGEQYF. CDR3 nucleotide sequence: TGTGCCAGCAGCTTGGCAATAGATGTGGGTGAGCAGTACTTC.

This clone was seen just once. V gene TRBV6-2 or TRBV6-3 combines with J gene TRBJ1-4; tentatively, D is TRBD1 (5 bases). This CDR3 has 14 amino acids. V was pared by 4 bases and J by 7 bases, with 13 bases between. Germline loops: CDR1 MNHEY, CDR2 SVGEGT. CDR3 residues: CASSSSGAGEKLFF. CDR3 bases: TGTGCCAGCAGTTCCTCCGGGGCAGGTGAAAAACTGTTTTTT.

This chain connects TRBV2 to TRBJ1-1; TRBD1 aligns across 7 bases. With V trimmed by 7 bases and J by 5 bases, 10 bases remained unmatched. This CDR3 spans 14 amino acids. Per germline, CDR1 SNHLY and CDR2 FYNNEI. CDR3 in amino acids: CASTKNRGRTEAFF. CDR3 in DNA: TGTGCCAGCACAAAGAACAGGGGTAGGACTGAAGCTTTCTTT.

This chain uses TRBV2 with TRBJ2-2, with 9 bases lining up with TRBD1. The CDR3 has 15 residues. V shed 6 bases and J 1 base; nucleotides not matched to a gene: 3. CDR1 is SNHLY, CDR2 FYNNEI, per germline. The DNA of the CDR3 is TGTGCCAGCAGGGTGGGACAGGGGAACACCGGGGAGCTGTTTTTT. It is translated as CASRVGQGNTGELFF.

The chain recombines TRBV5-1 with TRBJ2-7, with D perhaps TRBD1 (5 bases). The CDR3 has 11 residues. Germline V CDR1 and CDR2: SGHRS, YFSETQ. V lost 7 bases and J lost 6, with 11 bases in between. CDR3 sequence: CASGSGSEQYF. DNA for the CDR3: TGCGCCAGCGGGTCAGGGTCCGAGCAGTACTTC.

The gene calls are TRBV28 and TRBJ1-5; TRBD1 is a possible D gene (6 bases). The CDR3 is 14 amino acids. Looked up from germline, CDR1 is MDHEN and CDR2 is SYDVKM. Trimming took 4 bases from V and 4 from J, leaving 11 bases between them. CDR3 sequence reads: CASSSQGLNQPQHF. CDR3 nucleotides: TGTGCCAGCAGTTCTCAGGGGCTGAATCAGCCCCAGCATTTT. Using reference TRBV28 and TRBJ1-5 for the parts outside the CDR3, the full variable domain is DVKVTQSSRYLVKRTGEKVFLECVQDMDHENMFWYRQDPGLGLRLIYFSYDVKMKEKGDIPEGYSVSREKKERFSLILESASTNQTSMYLCASSSQGLNQPQHFGDGTRLSIL.

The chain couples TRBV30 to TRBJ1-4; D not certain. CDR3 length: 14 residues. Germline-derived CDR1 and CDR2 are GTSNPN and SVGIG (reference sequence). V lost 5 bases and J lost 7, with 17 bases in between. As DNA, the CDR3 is TGTGCCTGGGAAACCTCGGCTTTATCTGAAAAACTGTTTTTT. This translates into CAWETSALSEKLFF.

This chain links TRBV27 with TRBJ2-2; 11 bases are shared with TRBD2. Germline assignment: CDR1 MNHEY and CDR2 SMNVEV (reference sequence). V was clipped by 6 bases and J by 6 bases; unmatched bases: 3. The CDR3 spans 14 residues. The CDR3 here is CASRTSGIPGELFF. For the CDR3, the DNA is TGTGCCAGCAGGACTAGCGGGATCCCCGGGGAGCTGTTTTTT.

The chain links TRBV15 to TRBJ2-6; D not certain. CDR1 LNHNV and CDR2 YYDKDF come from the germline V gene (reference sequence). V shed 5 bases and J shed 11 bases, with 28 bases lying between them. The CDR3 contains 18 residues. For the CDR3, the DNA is TGTGCCACCAGCGTTCAGCCAAGGTGTGACAAAGTCGGGCACGTCCTGACTTTC. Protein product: CATSVQPRCDKVGHVLTF.

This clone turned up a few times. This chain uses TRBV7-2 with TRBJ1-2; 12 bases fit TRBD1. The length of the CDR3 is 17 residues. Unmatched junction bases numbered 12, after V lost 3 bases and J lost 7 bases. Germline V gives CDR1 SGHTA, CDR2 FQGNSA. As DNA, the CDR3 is TGTGCCAGCAGCTTTACCGGGACAGGGGGCGGTGTCTCTGGCTACACCTTC. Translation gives CASSFTGTGGGVSGYTF.